One sample yielded the 16 T cell receptor beta chains listed below, sequenced in a study of T cells after yellow fever vaccination. In TCRdb, the 5' RACE reads were re-called with MiXCR into one record per CDR3 protein. The top ten hold around 2.6% of the sample, which has approximately 110,000 distinct CDR3 sequences, about 7% seen once. The input for sequencing was CD4+ T cells sorted from PBMCs, taken roughly 10 days after the first yellow fever vaccination. Receptors were obtained from a man aged 18 to 29 who received the YFV17D yellow fever vaccine.

The sample holds many counts of this clonotype. This chain joins TRBV20-1 and TRBJ1-5; 11 nucleotides agree with TRBD1. Unmatched junction bases numbered 6, after V lost 3 bases and J lost 5 bases. CDR1 and CDR2 (germline): DFQATT, SNEGSKA (reference sequence). CDR3 size: 15 residues. In DNA form, the CDR3 reads TGCAGTGCTAGCTCCGGACAGGGGGCCTATCAGCCCCAGCATTTT. This encodes CSASSGQGAYQPQHF.

This chain links TRBV12-3 or TRBV12-4 with TRBJ2-5; TRBD1 agrees at 7 bases. This CDR3 region has 13 residues. V lost 6 bases to trimming and J lost 5 bases; unmatched junction nucleotides: 6. Written as DNA, the CDR3 is TGTGCCAGCAGAGCGACAGGGTGGGAGACCCAGTACTTC. It encodes CASRATGWETQYF.

The rearrangement links TRBV10-3 to TRBJ2-3; D is unresolved. Germline loops: CDR1 ENHRY, CDR2 SYGVKD. Trimming shortened V by 4 bases and J by 1 base, and 3 bases separated the two germline ends. The CDR3 is made up of 12 amino acids. This chain's CDR3 is CAISGGTDTQYF. For the CDR3, the DNA is TGTGCCATCAGTGGGGGCACAGATACGCAGTATTTT.

The table lists this clonotype with many counts. The rearrangement links TRBV23-1 to TRBJ2-7; D may be TRBD2 (5 bases). TRBV23-1 belongs to the ORF category, with a function that is uncertain. V lost 8 bases and J lost 1, with 12 bases in between. This CDR3 is 13 amino acids long. The CDR3 nucleotides read TGCGCCAGCGTAGGCCGGGATTCCTACGAGCAGTACTTC. This sequence encodes CASVGRDSYEQYF.

The J gene is TRBJ2-5, the V gene TRBV19; D possibly uses TRBD1 or TRBD2 (6 bases each). Germline lookup yields CDR1 LNHDA and CDR2 SQIVND (reference sequence). With 5 bases removed from V and 2 bases from J, the gap between germline ends came to 18 bases. This CDR3 contains 16 residues. The DNA for the CDR3 is TGTGCCAGTAGTGCCCGGACCCGAGGGGGGCAAGAGACCCAGTACTTC. This codes for CASSARTRGGQETQYF.

This clonotype was seen ten or more times. The chain joins TRBV3-1 to TRBJ2-2, with D maybe TRBD2 (5 bases). V lost 4 bases, J lost 3 bases, and 18 bases lay in between. This CDR3 is 17 amino acids long. Looked up from germline, CDR1 is LGHDT and CDR2 is YNNKEL (reference sequence). CDR3 region: CASSRERAAVYTGELFF. As DNA, the CDR3 is TGTGCCAGCAGCCGGGAGCGCGCCGCGGTATACACCGGGGAGCTGTTTTTT.

This clonotype was recorded many times. V usage is TRBV27 and J usage is TRBJ1-5; D remains unclear. The length of the CDR3 is 13 residues. Looked up from germline, CDR1 is MNHEY and CDR2 is SMNVEV (reference sequence). V lost 6 bases to trimming and J lost 3 bases, with 9 bases between them. Here the CDR3 DNA reads TGTGCCAGCAGCTCGGCCAACAATCAGCCCCAGCATTTT. As protein: CASSSANNQPQHF.

This clonotype has ten or more counts. The chain joins TRBV7-9 to TRBJ2-7; weak D call: TRBD1 (6 bases). Deletions cut 5 bases from V and 6 bases from J, with 14 bases between. The CDR3 totals 13 residues. The germline gives CDR1 SEHNR, CDR2 FQNEAQ (reference sequence). CDR3 loop: CASSGYRATEQYV. In DNA form, the CDR3 reads TGTGCCAGCAGCGGCTACAGGGCGACCGAGCAGTACGTC.

Many counts were recorded for this clonotype. V usage is TRBV12-3 or TRBV12-4 and J usage is TRBJ1-2, with D tentatively TRBD1 (5 bases). Trimming removed 3 bases at V and 0 bases at J, with 14 bases between. CDR3 length: 16 residues. The CDR3 loop is CASSFSRGTANYGYTF. In DNA form, the CDR3 reads TGTGCCAGCAGTTTCTCCCGGGGGACTGCTAACTATGGCTACACCTTC.

This clonotype was detected ten times or more. This chain links TRBV7-9 with TRBJ2-3; tentative D call: TRBD2 (7 bases). This CDR3 has 16 residues. Trimming left V 1 base short and J 2 bases short, with 13 bases between. Germline V gene lookup returns CDR1 SEHNR and CDR2 FQNEAQ (reference sequence). The CDR3 loop is CASSLGRGQNTDTQYF. Here the CDR3 DNA reads TGTGCCAGCAGCTTAGGGCGGGGGCAGAACACAGATACGCAGTATTTT.

This clonotype was detected only a few times. V is TRBV4-3 and J is TRBJ2-2; D perhaps matches TRBD1 (6 bases). Trimming removed 4 bases at V and 1 base at J, with 19 bases between. This CDR3 spans 18 amino acids. Looked up from germline, CDR1 is LGHNA and CDR2 is YSLEER. CDR3: CASSPKRGPGQNTGELFF. The CDR3 DNA follows: TGCGCCAGCAGCCCCAAAAGGGGTCCGGGACAGAACACCGGGGAGCTGTTTTTT.

This clonotype has ten or more counts. The chain couples TRBV20-1 to TRBJ1-1, with D hard to call. Trimming removed 6 bases at V and 5 bases at J, with 13 bases between. The CDR3 has 12 residues. CDR1 DFQATT and CDR2 SNEGSKA come from the germline V gene (reference sequence). The chain's CDR3 is CSAPDGKTEAFF. For the CDR3, the DNA is TGCAGTGCCCCGGATGGTAAGACTGAAGCTTTCTTT.

This sequence joins TRBV28 and TRBJ2-3; 7 bases match TRBD2. V trimming: 4 bases; J trimming: 3 bases; junction bases outside the gene matches: 7. Germline assignment: CDR1 MDHEN and CDR2 SYDVKM. The CDR3 has 15 amino acids. The chain's CDR3 is CASSSWGGATDTQYF. CDR3 nucleotide sequence: TGTGCCAGCAGTTCTTGGGGGGGTGCAACAGATACGCAGTATTTT.

This clonotype was counted at least ten times. The CDR3 DNA reads TGTGCCAGCAGTTTTCCAGCGGCAGGGCAAGAAGCTTTCTTT. Amino acid sequence: CASSFPAAGQEAFF. The chain carries TRBV6-2 or TRBV6-3 and TRBJ1-1; TRBD1 might be the D (5 bases). Germline CDR1 and CDR2: MNHEY and SVGEGT. Trimming took off 4 bases at V and 8 bases at J, with 17 bases between the two ends. The CDR3 has 14 amino acids.

This clonotype has just a few counts. The chain couples TRBV20-1 to TRBJ2-7, with D unresolved. V was cut by 3 bases and J by 1 base, with 19 bases left in between. The CDR3 consists of 16 residues. CDR1 is DFQATT and CDR2 is SNEGSKA in the germline V gene (reference sequence). The CDR3 coding sequence is TGCAGTGCTAGCGACGTTGGCGGCGCCGCTTCCTACGAGCAGTACGTC. Translation: CSASDVGGAASYEQYV.

Concerning this clonotype: A much larger clone lies one base from this, so it may be a read error. The chain joins TRBV7-6 to TRBJ2-1; D gene uncertain. Germline V gene sequence: CDR1 SGHVS, CDR2 FNYEAQ. This CDR3 is built from 12 residues. Trimming shortened V by 1 base and J by 9 bases, and 7 bases separated the two germline ends. The CDR3 DNA follows: TGTGCCAGCAGCTTAGATTGCGGTGAGCAGTTCTTC. This gives the protein CASSLDCGEQFF.